This T cell receptor (beta chain) was identified during a study of T cell repertoires in cytomegalovirus infection. Germline trimming cut 4 bases from V and 3 bases from J; bases unmatched to any gene: 3. This CDR3 is built from 14 residues. Germline CDR1 reads LGHDT; CDR2 reads YNNKEL (reference sequence). TCRdb re-analysed the reads in MiXCR, keeping a single row per CDR3 protein. In the table there are fewer than 550,000 distinct CDR3 sequences, approximately 10% of which are singletons. The receptor was isolated from a human donor in good health (CMV status not recorded). Some clones in this sample may be carry-over from other donors' samples. This chain uses TRBV3-1 with TRBJ1-5; TRBD1 matches at 7 bases. The sample consisted of PBMCs. Written as DNA, the CDR3 is TGTGCCAGCAGCCTGACAGGGAACAATCAGCCCCAGCATTTT. Translated, it gives CASSLTGNNQPQHF.